These 9 T cell receptor beta chains came from one sample sequenced in a study of human T cells and chemical hapten exposure. From the RACE reads, TCRdb called clonotypes with MiXCR, one entry per CDR3 protein. The data show about 400,000 distinct CDR3 sequences, about 6.9% seen once. Time point of the sample: patch test 2, 6 weeks after DPC sensitization. Regarding treatment: therapeutic diphenylcyclopropenone sensitization with weekly scalp DPC. The sequences come from whole blood, collected in connection with sensitization to the hapten diphenylcyclopropenone (DPC). The receptors derive from a woman between 18 and 30 years old with alopecia areata. Some clones in this sample may be carry-over from other donors' samples.

This clonotype was observed a few times. This rearrangement joins TRBV24-1 to TRBJ2-3, with a tentative D call TRBD1 (5 bases). CDR1 and CDR2 (germline): KGHDR, SFDVKD. The V end lost 12 bases, the J end lost 0 bases, and 9 bases lay between the germline ends. This CDR3 is 12 amino acids long. The CDR3 here is CAAQGSTDTQYF. The DNA of the CDR3 is TGTGCCGCGCAGGGCAGCACAGATACGCAGTATTTT.

This clonotype has only a few counts. The rearrangement links TRBV28 to TRBJ2-5; 9 nucleotides line up with TRBD1. The CDR3 totals 14 residues. Germline V CDR1 and CDR2: MDHEN, SYDVKM. V lost 6 bases to trimming and J lost 4 bases; unmatched junction nucleotides: 6. CDR3 protein: CASRNTGGGETQYF. The CDR3 DNA follows: TGTGCCAGCAGGAATACAGGGGGCGGAGAGACCCAGTACTTC.

This clonotype was detected ten times or more. The chain uses TRBV13 and TRBJ1-1; the match to TRBD1 covers 8 bases. The CDR3 contains 15 residues. J lost 8 bases, V lost 4 bases, and 12 bases had no gene match. The germline CDR1 and CDR2 sequences are PRHDT and FYEKMQ (reference sequence). In DNA, the CDR3 is TGTGCCAGCAGCTCGGGGACTTTTAGGACAGGGGAAGCTTTCTTT. It encodes CASSSGTFRTGEAFF. The full variable domain, its missing parts supplied by reference TRBV13 and TRBJ1-1, is AAGVIQSPRHLIKEKRETATLKCYPIPRHDTVYWYQQGPGQDPQFLISFYEKMQSDKGSIPDRFSAQQFSDYHSELNMSSLELGDSALYFCASSSGTFRTGEAFFGQGTRLTVV.

The V call is TRBV6-6, the J call TRBJ1-3; possibly TRBD1 for D (5 bases). Germline V gene sequence: CDR1 MNHNY, CDR2 SVGAGI (reference sequence). V dropped 4 bases and J dropped 2 bases, with 15 bases sitting between them. The CDR3 loop spans 16 amino acids. The CDR3, as DNA: TGTGCCAGCAGTTCGCCAAGAGGGGATGCTGGAAACACCATATATTTT. It specifies CASSSPRGDAGNTIYF.

In its sample, this clonotype was seen a few times. The chain combines TRBV4-2 with TRBJ2-3; 10 bases agree with TRBD2. Trimming cost V 3 bases and J 2 bases; bases outside gene matches: 5. This CDR3 has 16 residues. CDR1 and CDR2 from the germline V gene are LGHNA and YNFKEQ. The CDR3 here is CASSHHLAGATDTQYF. The CDR3 nucleotides read TGTGCCAGCAGCCACCACCTAGCGGGGGCCACAGATACGCAGTATTTT.

The chain recombines TRBV4-3 with TRBJ2-4; D is undetermined. The CDR3 totals 15 residues. The V end lost 0 bases, the J end lost 3 bases, and 9 bases lay between the germline ends. Germline V gives CDR1 LGHNA, CDR2 YSLEER. CDR3 bases: TGCGCCAGCAGCCAAGAATACCTTTACAAAAACATTCAGTACTTC. It encodes CASSQEYLYKNIQYF.

Only a few counts were recorded for this clonotype. The chain uses TRBV14 and TRBJ1-1; tentative D call: TRBD1 (5 bases). This CDR3 has 14 residues. Germline V lookup: CDR1 SGHDN, CDR2 FVKESK. V was clipped by 1 base and J by 6 bases, with 12 bases between them. The chain's CDR3 is CASSQGGPLAEAFF. The CDR3 DNA is TGTGCCAGCAGCCAAGGGGGACCCTTGGCTGAAGCTTTCTTT.

This chain connects TRBV20-1 to TRBJ2-7, with D possibly being TRBD1 or TRBD2 (5 bases each). The CDR3 has 15 amino acids. The germline CDR1 and CDR2 sequences are DFQATT and SNEGSKA (reference sequence). Trimming cost V 6 bases and J 0 bases, with 18 bases left between them. DNA for the CDR3: TGCAGTGCCCGGGACCCCCTGGGTAGCTCCTACGAGCAGTACTTC. Translated: CSARDPLGSSYEQYF.

This clonotype was observed many times. This sequence joins TRBV11-2 and TRBJ1-2; the D is unclear. Germline lookup yields CDR1 SGHAT and CDR2 FQNNGV. The CDR3 has 13 amino acids. V dropped 4 bases and J dropped 2 bases, with 8 bases sitting between them. This CDR3 reads CASSSGENYGYTF. DNA for the CDR3: TGTGCCAGCAGCTCCGGGGAGAACTATGGCTACACCTTC.